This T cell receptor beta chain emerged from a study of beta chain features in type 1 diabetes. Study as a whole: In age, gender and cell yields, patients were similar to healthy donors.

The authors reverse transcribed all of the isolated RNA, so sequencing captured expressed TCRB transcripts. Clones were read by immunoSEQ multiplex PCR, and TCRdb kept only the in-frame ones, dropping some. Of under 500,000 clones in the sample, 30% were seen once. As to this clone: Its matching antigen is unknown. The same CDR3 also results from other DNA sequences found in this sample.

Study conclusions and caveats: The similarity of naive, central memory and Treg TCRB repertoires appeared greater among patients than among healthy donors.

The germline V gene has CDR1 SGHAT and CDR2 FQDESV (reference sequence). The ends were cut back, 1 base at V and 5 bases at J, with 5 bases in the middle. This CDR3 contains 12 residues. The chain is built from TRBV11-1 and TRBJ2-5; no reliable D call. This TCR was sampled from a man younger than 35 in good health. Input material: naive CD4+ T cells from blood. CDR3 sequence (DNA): TGTGCCAGCAGCTTAGAAAGGGAGACCCAGTACTTC. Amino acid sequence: CASSLERETQYF.